Given below is one T cell receptor (beta chain) in context. There are 18 residues in the CDR3. The V segment lost 7 bases and the J segment 1 base; nucleotides outside the gene matches: 12. Germline V lookup: CDR1 LNHDA, CDR2 SQIVND (reference sequence). Repertoires were generated with immunoSEQ multiplex PCR, while TCRdb's copy carries only in-frame clones and drops some. Counted here are 30,000 to 45,000 clones, 80% to 95% occurring once; the ten biggest clones make up roughly 7.6%. The data are from a study of PD-L1 blockade in urothelial cancer. This TCR derives from a man between 65 and 85 years old with urothelial cancer. The sequencing here drew on PBMCs, taken around atezolizumab (anti-PD-L1) treatment. J is TRBJ2-2 and V is TRBV19; 10 positions match TRBD2. This chain's CDR3 is CASKELAGSTLNTGELFF. The CDR3, as DNA: TGTGCCAGTAAAGAACTAGCGGGGTCTACATTGAACACCGGGGAGCTGTTTTTT.